The 18 T cell receptor beta chains reported below all come from one sample, sequenced in a study of PD-L1 blockade in urothelial cancer. Time point described: peripheral blood 6 weeks after treatment start. The method was immunoSEQ multiplex PCR; TCRdb's version includes in-frame clones alone and lacks a portion of them. The sample has 100,000 to 150,000 clones, about 82% seen once; the top ten hold around 2.4%. The starting material was PBMCs, obtained around atezolizumab (anti-PD-L1) treatment. These receptors came from a man aged 45-60 years with urothelial cancer.

The rearrangement joins TRBV28 to TRBJ1-1; TRBD1 might be the D (5 bases). Between the trimmed V and J ends, which lost 10 bases and 0 bases, there was a span of 18 bases. The CDR3 consists of 15 residues. Germline assignment: CDR1 MDHEN and CDR2 SYDVKM. CDR3 nucleotide sequence: TGTGCCAACGCCAAGGCAGGACACATGAACACTGAAGCTTTCTTT. This codes for CANAKAGHMNTEAFF. The full variable domain, completed using reference TRBV28 and TRBJ1-1, is DVKVTQSSRYLVKRTGEKVFLECVQDMDHENMFWYRQDPGLGLRLIYFSYDVKMKEKGDIPEGYSVSREKKERFSLILESASTNQTSMYLCANAKAGHMNTEAFFGQGTRLTVV.

The chain uses TRBV28 and TRBJ2-7, with D possibly matching TRBD1 (5 bases). Germline V lookup: CDR1 MDHEN, CDR2 SYDVKM. The length of the CDR3 is 15 residues. V was clipped by 5 bases and J by 4 bases, with 18 bases between them. The CDR3 spells CASSAVQGIRYEQYF. DNA of the CDR3: TGTGCCAGCAGTGCAGTCCAGGGTATTCGATACGAGCAGTACTTC.

This rearrangement joins TRBV5-5 to TRBJ2-5, with D possibly TRBD2 on 6 matching bases. Germline V gives CDR1 SGHKS, CDR2 YYEKEE (reference sequence). V lost 3 bases and J 2 bases, leaving 17 bases between the germline ends. The length of the CDR3 is 16 residues. Written as DNA, the CDR3 is TGTGCCAGCAGCTCGGGGGAGGTAGCGGAACAAGAGACCCAGTACTTC. Protein sequence: CASSSGEVAEQETQYF.

As to this clone: A much larger clone sits a single nucleotide away, making a read error possible. This rearrangement joins TRBV2 to TRBJ2-3; D call uncertain. Trimming removed 7 bases from V and 2 bases from J, with 4 bases in between. CDR1 SNHLY and CDR2 FYNNEI come from the germline V gene. The CDR3 is 11 amino acids. CDR3 in amino acids: CASTYTDTQYF. CDR3 DNA sequence: TGTGCCAGCACCTACACAGATACGCAGTATTTT.

This sequence joins TRBV11-2 and TRBJ2-1, with 8 bases fitting TRBD2. With V trimmed by 5 bases and J by 6 bases, 18 bases remained unmatched. The CDR3 runs to 18 residues. Germline-derived CDR1 and CDR2 are SGHAT and FQNNGV. In DNA, the CDR3 is TGTGCCAGCAGCCCAGGCCCCTCTATAGCGGGGTCGGGCAATGAGCAGTTCTTC. This gives the protein CASSPGPSIAGSGNEQFF.

This rearrangement joins TRBV7-3 to TRBJ1-5; 9 bases are a match to TRBD1. Germline CDR1 is SGHTA and CDR2 is FQGTGA. The V and J ends lost 5 bases and 2 bases, in that order; junction bases with no gene match: 13. The CDR3 is 18 residues long. The CDR3 loop reads CASSQTDRGSWGNQPQHF. The CDR3, as DNA: TGTGCCAGCAGCCAAACGGACAGGGGCAGTTGGGGCAATCAGCCCCAGCATTTT. The whole variable domain, remainder taken from reference TRBV7-3 and TRBJ1-5, is GAGVSQTPSNKVTEKGKYVELRCDPISGHTALYWYRQSLGQGPEFLIYFQGTGAADDSGLPNDRFFAVRPEGSVSTLKIQRTERGDSAVYLCASSQTDRGSWGNQPQHFGDGTRLSIL.

The rearrangement joins TRBV29-1 to TRBJ2-6, with 7 bases identical to TRBD1. V lost 2 bases, J lost 0 bases, and 13 bases stayed unmatched. Germline-derived CDR1 and CDR2 are SQVTM and ANQGSEA. The CDR3 has 19 amino acids. CDR3 DNA: TGCAGCGTTGAACCGTCTGGTAGGGCAGGGGGCTCTGGGGCCAACGTCCTGACTTTC. Translation gives CSVEPSGRAGGSGANVLTF.

The J gene is TRBJ2-2, the V gene TRBV2; TRBD2 matches 11 bases. Unmatched junction bases numbered 12, after V lost 6 bases and J lost 6 bases. CDR3 length: 17 amino acids. CDR1 and CDR2 from the germline V gene are SNHLY and FYNNEI. CDR3: CASRDELAGAASGELFF. The CDR3 coding sequence is TGTGCCAGCAGGGACGAACTAGCGGGGGCGGCATCCGGGGAGCTGTTTTTT.

The chain is built from TRBV5-1 and TRBJ2-1; no firm D call. V dropped 4 bases and J dropped 8 bases, with 10 bases sitting between them. CDR1 and CDR2 (germline): SGHRS, YFSETQ. CDR3 length: 12 amino acids. The DNA of the CDR3 is TGCGCCAGCAGCCTAGAGGTCCATGAGCAGTTCTTC. This translates into CASSLEVHEQFF.

In the case of this clone: Other nucleotide sequences from this sample produce the same CDR3. The gene calls are TRBV19 and TRBJ2-1, with 11 bases aligning to TRBD2. The CDR3 has 15 residues. Per germline, CDR1 LNHDA and CDR2 SQIVND (reference sequence). Trimming took 5 bases from V and 2 from J; bases not matched to a gene: 2. The CDR3 sequence is CASSPTSGAYNEQFF. CDR3 DNA: TGTGCCAGTAGTCCGACTAGCGGGGCCTACAATGAGCAGTTCTTC.

The chain employs TRBV11-3 and TRBJ2-3, with TRBD1 identical over 7 bases. The CDR3 covers 13 residues. In germline, CDR1 is SGHNT, CDR2 YENEEA. The V and J ends lost 5 bases and 1 base, in that order; junction bases with no gene match: 0. CDR3 protein: CASSQGGTDTQYF. The DNA for the CDR3 is TGTGCCAGCAGCCAGGGGGGCACAGATACGCAGTATTTT.

The chain combines TRBV6-1 with TRBJ2-5; D ambiguous. Trimming took 10 bases from V and 6 from J, leaving 12 bases between them. In germline, CDR1 is MNHNS, CDR2 SASEGT. The CDR3 contains 11 residues. CDR3 nucleotides: TGTGCCACCCTAACGGTTAAGACCCAGTACTTC. Amino acids: CATLTVKTQYF.

The J gene is TRBJ2-2, the V gene TRBV5-4; 13 positions agree with TRBD2. V gave up 4 bases and J gave up 7 bases; unmatched junction bases: 7. CDR3 length: 16 residues. Germline assignment: CDR1 SGHNT and CDR2 YYREEE (reference sequence). CDR3 residues: CASSPGLAGVVGELFF. CDR3 in DNA: TGTGCCAGCAGCCCTGGACTAGCGGGAGTTGTCGGGGAGCTGTTTTTT.

This clone was recorded a few times. The chain links TRBV5-4 to TRBJ2-4; 8 nucleotides agree with TRBD2. This CDR3 spans 16 amino acids. Germline V gene lookup returns CDR1 SGHNT and CDR2 YYREEE (reference sequence). After removal of 0 bases from V and 0 bases from J, the junction contained 2 bases not matched to a gene. The CDR3 here is CASSLGLAGAKNIQYF. The DNA of the CDR3 is TGTGCCAGCAGCTTGGGGCTAGCGGGAGCCAAAAACATTCAGTACTTC.

The chain uses TRBV5-6 and TRBJ2-1; 9 bases match TRBD1. V was clipped by 4 bases and J by 2 bases; unmatched bases: 7. The V gene's germline CDR1 is SGHDT and CDR2 YYEEEE. The CDR3 totals 16 residues. The CDR3 coding sequence is TGTGCCAGCAGCAATACAGGGGGCCCTACCTACAATGAGCAGTTCTTC. This codes for CASSNTGGPTYNEQFF.

The chain uses TRBV5-1 and TRBJ2-2, with TRBD1 identical over 7 bases. CDR1 is SGHRS and CDR2 is YFSETQ in the germline V gene. The CDR3 contains 14 residues. After removal of 1 base from V and 3 bases from J, the junction contained 0 bases not matched to a gene. The CDR3 loop reads CASSLQGDTGELFF. CDR3 DNA: TGCGCCAGCAGCTTGCAGGGGGACACCGGGGAGCTGTTTTTT.

This clone was recorded a few times. The chain is built from TRBV2 and TRBJ1-5; perhaps TRBD1 as D (6 bases). V was trimmed by 6 bases and J by 7 bases, leaving 19 bases between them. From germline, CDR1 is SNHLY and CDR2 FYNNEI. The CDR3 is 15 amino acids. The CDR3 loop reads CASSATGTLQQPQHF. The CDR3 DNA sequence: TGTGCCAGCAGCGCGACCGGGACACTCCAACAGCCCCAGCATTTT.

The V call is TRBV18, the J call TRBJ2-1, with TRBD2 identical over 9 bases. The CDR3 is 15 amino acids. Trimming removed 5 bases from V and 6 bases from J; junction bases left unmatched: 8. Germline loops: CDR1 KGHSH, CDR2 LQKENI. This CDR3 reads CASSSKAGGFNEQFF. The DNA for the CDR3 is TGTGCCAGCTCATCCAAGGCGGGAGGGTTCAATGAGCAGTTCTTC.